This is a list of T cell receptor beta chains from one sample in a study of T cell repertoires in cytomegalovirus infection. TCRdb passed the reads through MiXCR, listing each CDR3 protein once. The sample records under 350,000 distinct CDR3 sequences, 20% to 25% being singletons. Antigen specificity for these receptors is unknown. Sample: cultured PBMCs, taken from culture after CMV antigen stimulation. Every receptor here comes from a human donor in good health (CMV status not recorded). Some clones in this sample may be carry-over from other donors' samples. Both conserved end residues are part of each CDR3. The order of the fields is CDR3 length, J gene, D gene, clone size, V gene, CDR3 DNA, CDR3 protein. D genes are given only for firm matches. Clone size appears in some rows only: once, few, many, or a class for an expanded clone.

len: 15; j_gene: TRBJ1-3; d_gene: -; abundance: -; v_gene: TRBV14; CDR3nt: TGTGCCAGCAGCCCAACCTACAGGGAGGAAAACACCATATATTTT; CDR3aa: CASSPTYREENTIYF
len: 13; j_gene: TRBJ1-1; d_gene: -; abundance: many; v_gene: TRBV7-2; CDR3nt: TGTGCCAGCAGCTTTGCAGAGAACACTGAAGCTTTCTTT; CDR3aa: CASSFAENTEAFF
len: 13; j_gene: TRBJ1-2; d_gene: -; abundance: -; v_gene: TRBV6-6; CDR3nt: TGTGCCAGCAACGGACAGTCTAACTATGGCTACACCTTC; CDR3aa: CASNGQSNYGYTF
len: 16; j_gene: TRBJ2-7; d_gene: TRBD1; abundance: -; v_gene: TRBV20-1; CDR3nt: TGCAGTGCTAGAGATCCGAGGACAGGGGACACCTACGAGCAGTACTTC; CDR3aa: CSARDPRTGDTYEQYF
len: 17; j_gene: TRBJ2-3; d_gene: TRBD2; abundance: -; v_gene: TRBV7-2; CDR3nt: TGTGCCAGCAGCTTACAAGGCGGGAGTCCCCGTACAGATACGCAGTATTTT; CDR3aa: CASSLQGGSPRTDTQYF
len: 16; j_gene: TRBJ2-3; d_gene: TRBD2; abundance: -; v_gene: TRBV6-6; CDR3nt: TGTGCCAGCAGCTACGGACTAGCGGGAGGCACAGATACGCAGTATTTT; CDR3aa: CASSYGLAGGTDTQYF
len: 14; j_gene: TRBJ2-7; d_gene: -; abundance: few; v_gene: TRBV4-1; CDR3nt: TGCGCCAGCAGCCAAGGGCCCACCACGGACGAGCAGTACTTC; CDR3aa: CASSQGPTTDEQYF
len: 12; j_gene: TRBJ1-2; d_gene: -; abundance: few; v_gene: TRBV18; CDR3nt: TGTGCCAGCTCACCCCTCAGGGGTGGCTACACCTTC; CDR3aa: CASSPLRGGYTF
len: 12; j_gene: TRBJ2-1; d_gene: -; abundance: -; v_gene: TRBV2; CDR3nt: TGTGCCAGCGCTACTTGGACTCCGCTCCAGTTCTTC; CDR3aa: CASATWTPLQFF
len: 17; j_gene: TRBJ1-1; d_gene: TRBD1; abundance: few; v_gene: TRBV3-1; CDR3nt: TGTGCCAGCAGCCTGCGGGACAAGGGGGCCTTGAACACTGAAGCTTTCTTT; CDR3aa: CASSLRDKGALNTEAFF
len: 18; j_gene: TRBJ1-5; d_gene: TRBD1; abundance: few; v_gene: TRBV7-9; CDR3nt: TGTGCCAGCAGCCGCTGGACAGGGGGGGATGTTAGCAATCAGCCCCAGCATTTT; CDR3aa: CASSRWTGGDVSNQPQHF
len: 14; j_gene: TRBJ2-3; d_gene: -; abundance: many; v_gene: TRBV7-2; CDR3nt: TGTGCCAGCGTCGGGGGCGGGACTCTGCATACGCAGTATTTT; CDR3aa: CASVGGGTLHTQYF
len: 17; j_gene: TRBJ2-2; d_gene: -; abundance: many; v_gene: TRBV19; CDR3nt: TGTGCCAGTAGTCGAGACCCGTTCGGTCTGGGACCTGGGGAGCTGTTTTTT; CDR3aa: CASSRDPFGLGPGELFF
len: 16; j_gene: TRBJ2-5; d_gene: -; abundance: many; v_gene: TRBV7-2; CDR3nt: TGTGCCAGCAGCTGGACCCGCAGGGGCAACCAAGAGACCCAGTACTTC; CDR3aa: CASSWTRRGNQETQYF
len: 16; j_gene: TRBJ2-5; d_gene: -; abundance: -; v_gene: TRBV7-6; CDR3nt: TGTGCCAGCAGCTTAGTTGGGGCCAGGCCACAAGAGACCCAGTACTTC; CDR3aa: CASSLVGARPQETQYF
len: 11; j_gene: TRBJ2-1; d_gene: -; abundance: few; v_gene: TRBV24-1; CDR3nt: TGTGCCACCAGTGATGGAGGGTTGCAGTTCTTC; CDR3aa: CATSDGGLQFF
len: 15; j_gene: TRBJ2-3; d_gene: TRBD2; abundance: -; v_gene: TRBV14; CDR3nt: TGTGCCAGCAGCCAACAAGCGGGATTATGGGATACGCAGTATTTT; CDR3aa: CASSQQAGLWDTQYF
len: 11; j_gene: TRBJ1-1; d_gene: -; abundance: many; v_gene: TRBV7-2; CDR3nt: TGTGCCAGCCGACCTCGGGCTGAAGCTTTCTTT; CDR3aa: CASRPRAEAFF
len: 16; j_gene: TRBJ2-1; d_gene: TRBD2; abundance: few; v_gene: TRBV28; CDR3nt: TGTGCCAGCAGTCCGGGACTACAGAGCTCCTACAATGAGCAGTTCTTC; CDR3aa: CASSPGLQSSYNEQFF
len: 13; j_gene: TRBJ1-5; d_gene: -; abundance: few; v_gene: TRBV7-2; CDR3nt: TGTGCCAGCAGCCGCAGGGGTGATCAGCCCCAGCATTTT; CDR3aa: CASSRRGDQPQHF
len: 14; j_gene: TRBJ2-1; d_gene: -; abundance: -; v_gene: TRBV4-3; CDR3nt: TGCGCCAGCAGCCAACACCTCCCGGACAGTACAGCGTTCTTC; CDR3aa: CASSQHLPDSTAFF
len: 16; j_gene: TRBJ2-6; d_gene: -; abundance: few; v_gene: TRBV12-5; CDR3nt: TGTGCTAGTGGTTTGGTAGTCCACTCTGGGGCCAACGTCCTGACTTTC; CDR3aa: CASGLVVHSGANVLTF
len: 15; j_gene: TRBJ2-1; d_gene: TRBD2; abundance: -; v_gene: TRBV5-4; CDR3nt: TGTGCCAGCAGCTTGCCGGGAGGGCTTCGCAATGAGCAGTTCTTC; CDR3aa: CASSLPGGLRNEQFF
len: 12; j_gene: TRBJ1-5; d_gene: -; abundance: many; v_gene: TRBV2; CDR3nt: TGTGCCAGCAGTAGGGTCACTCAGCCCCAGCATTTT; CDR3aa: CASSRVTQPQHF
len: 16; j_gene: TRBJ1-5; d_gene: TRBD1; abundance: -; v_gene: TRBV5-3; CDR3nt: TGTGCCAGCAGTTTGACCGGGACAGGGAGCAATCAGCCCCAGCATTTT; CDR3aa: CASSLTGTGSNQPQHF
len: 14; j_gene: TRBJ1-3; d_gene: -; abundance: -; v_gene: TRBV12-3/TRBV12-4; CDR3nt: TGTGCCAGCAGTAGGCAGGGTACTGGAAACACCATATATTTT; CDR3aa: CASSRQGTGNTIYF
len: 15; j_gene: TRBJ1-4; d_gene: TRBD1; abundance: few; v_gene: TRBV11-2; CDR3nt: TGTGCCAGCAGCTTAGAAGGGGGCACAGGGGAAAAACTGTTTTTT; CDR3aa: CASSLEGGTGEKLFF
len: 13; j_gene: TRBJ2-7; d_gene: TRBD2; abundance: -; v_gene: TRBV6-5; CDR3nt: TGTGCCAGCGAAGAGGCTAGCGGCTACGAGCAGTACTTC; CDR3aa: CASEEASGYEQYF
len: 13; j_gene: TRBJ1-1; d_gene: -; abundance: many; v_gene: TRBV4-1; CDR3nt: TGCGCCAGCAGCCAGGGAATGAACACTGAAGCTTTCTTT; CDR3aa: CASSQGMNTEAFF
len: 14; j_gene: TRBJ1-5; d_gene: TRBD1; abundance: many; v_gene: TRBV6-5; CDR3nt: TGTGCCAGCAGTCGAGACAGGGACCATCAGCCCCAGCATTTT; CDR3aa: CASSRDRDHQPQHF
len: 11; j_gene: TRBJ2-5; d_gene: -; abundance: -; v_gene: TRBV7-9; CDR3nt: TGTGCCAGCAGCCAAGGGGGGACCCAGTACTTC; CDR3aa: CASSQGGTQYF
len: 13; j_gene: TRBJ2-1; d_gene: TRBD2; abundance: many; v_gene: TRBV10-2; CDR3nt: TGCGCCAGCAGTGGTGACGGGAGGGCCTCACAGTTCTTC; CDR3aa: CASSGDGRASQFF
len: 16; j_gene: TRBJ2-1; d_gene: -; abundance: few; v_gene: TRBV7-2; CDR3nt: TGTGCCAGCAGCTTAGTTGCGGGACCGCCCTACAATGAGCAGTTCTTC; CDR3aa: CASSLVAGPPYNEQFF
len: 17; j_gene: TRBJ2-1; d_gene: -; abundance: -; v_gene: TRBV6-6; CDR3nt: TGTGCCAGCAGTCCCCACACCACTAGCAGAGTTCCCAATGAGCAGTTCTTC; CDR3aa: CASSPHTTSRVPNEQFF
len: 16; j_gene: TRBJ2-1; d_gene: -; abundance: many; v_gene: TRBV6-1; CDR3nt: TGTGCCAGCAGTCTCACTACTAGGGGTCTTTACAATGAGCAGTTCTTC; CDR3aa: CASSLTTRGLYNEQFF
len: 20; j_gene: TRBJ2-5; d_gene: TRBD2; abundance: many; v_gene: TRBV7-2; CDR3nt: TGTGCCAGCAGCTTATTCCTGAGGGTCGAGTACGGCGGGAGGGAGGAGACCCAGTACTTC; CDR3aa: CASSLFLRVEYGGREETQYF
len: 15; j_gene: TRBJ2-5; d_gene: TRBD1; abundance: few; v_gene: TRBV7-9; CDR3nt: TGTGCCAGCAGCCCTCGAACAGGGGGAGTGGAGACCCAGTACTTC; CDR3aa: CASSPRTGGVETQYF
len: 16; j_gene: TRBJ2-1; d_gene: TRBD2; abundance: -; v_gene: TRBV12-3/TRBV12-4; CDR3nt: TGTGCCAGCAGTCCGAGACTAGCGGGAAGGCATTATGAGCAGTTCTTC; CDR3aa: CASSPRLAGRHYEQFF